This T cell receptor (beta chain) was observed in a study of cytomegalovirus exposure and HLA in healthy donors (dated 2017 in TCRdb). General notes on the study: An earlier analysis of approximately 640 of the donors reported 250 to 300 Gb of sequence data and around 120 million unique TCR beta sequences from roughly 180 million T cells. The genetic ancestry cluster associated with self-reported Caucasian donors included roughly 84% of the 398 genotyped donors. Because of strong linkage in the cohort, five DR-DQ haplotypes were treated as single units for association and clustering. A separate validation cohort of 100 to 150 different subjects was used in addition to the 666-subject first cohort. Across around 400 genotyped donors of the cohort, an average of about 240,000 unique TCR beta nucleotide sequences per donor were sequenced, and 15% to 20% of those sequences were non-productive. The study aimed to test whether signatures of past pathogen exposure could be identified by cataloging public T cell receptors. Donor age, sex, ethnicity and CMV serostatus were compiled together with the repertoire data. A later genetic analysis used genome-wide SNP genotypes for about 60% of the roughly 700 donors, treating that subset as a discovery cohort. High-throughput TCR immunosequencing, statistical association of individual TCRs with disease status, and machine learning were combined to predict cytomegalovirus infection status. HLA typing included class I and class II loci at four-digit resolution. Using immunosequencing, the study profiled T cell repertoires from fewer than 700 subjects and related those repertoires to cytomegalovirus serostatus. Rather than using new phenotypic data, the later analysis identified candidate immune exposures from TCR beta sequences and from how often those sequences occurred across donors. To decide whether each TCR beta V gene segment behaved as functional or pseudogenic, an earlier analysis of some 570 of the donors relied on high-throughput TCR beta sequencing. Typing coverage varied by locus: roughly 620-640 donors for A, B, C, DRB1 and DQB1; 500 to 550 for DQA1; more than 600 for DPA1; some 470 for DPB1. A later analysis re-examined previously published TCR beta repertoires from more than 650 donors and added high-resolution HLA genotyping to investigate patterns of TCR occurrence. An early release covering over 500 HLA-typed donors comprised roughly 300 gigabases of sequencing data and tens of millions of unique TCR sequences. Every repertoire in the discovery cohort had been generated on one and the same sequencing platform. What the authors observed across the whole study: When HLA alleles, especially DR and DQ, strongly co-occurred, TCR associations were difficult to assign to individual alleles. A further reported finding was that TCR beta sequences accurately predicted the HLA-A and HLA-B alleles for most subjects in the first cohort. The study listed approximately 150 TCR beta chains as associated with cytomegalovirus. Some IMGT-functional V segments, including TRBV6-2 and TRBV6-3, could not be distinguished by the 87-base-pair reads and were therefore excluded. Presence/absence analyses assumed roughly uniform sequencing depth across donors, an assumption that may not hold. It was suggested by the authors that the approach could potentially be generalized to other disease states and immunological phenotypes. In a later analysis, HLA-associated TCR beta chains showed more clonal expansion and lower generation probabilities than non-associated chains that were equally common. Specific HLA alleles were associated with 16,951 TCR beta sequences at a false discovery rate of 0.05 in a later analysis. Roughly 15 rarely observed V segments, including chromosome 9 orphons, were excluded from the earlier analysis of approximately 600 of the donors because counts were too low. In vitro tests confirmed that a few of the cytomegalovirus-associated TCR beta chains recognize cytomegalovirus antigens. A later analysis found that TCR association rates varied across HLA loci, with DRB1 alleles showing the most associated TCRs and HLA-C alleles the fewest. A later analysis reported that several top co-occurrence clusters appeared linked to parvovirus B19, influenza, CMV and Epstein-Barr virus. In a later analysis, most CMV-associated TCR beta chains were found to appear HLA-restricted, with HLA associations seemingly driven largely by CMV exposure. While some public TCRs were present in many individuals, most TCR sequences turned up only very rarely across donors. Correlated functional status among segregating V segments might reflect linkage disequilibrium, but an unknown experimental factor could not be ruled out. In both the original and validation cohorts, the classifier was reported to diagnose cytomegalovirus status with high specificity and sensitivity. A cluster of highly shared sequence variants was judged likely to be a technical artifact of the sequencing pipeline. A later genetic analysis associated a missense DCLRE1C variant with V-gene and J-gene trimming of TCR beta chains, and an independent cohort replicated the association. The cohort was sequenced for TCR beta chains only, and without alpha or paired-chain data the features that could be detected were limited. The only immune exposure information available for the cohort was CMV serostatus. Broadly in line with IMGT annotations, most TCR beta V segments showed up in productive rearrangements about 87% or about 30% of the time in an earlier analysis of approximately 640 of the donors. Because HLA typing was missing for some donors at each locus, association tests included only the typed subset. According to a later genetic analysis, donors in an Asian-associated ancestry cluster had fewer N-insertions in productive TCRs than the approximately 670-donor mean.

The cohort comprised around 700 healthy bone marrow donors. At the time of sampling, all cohort members were nominally healthy, though unrecorded immune exposures were likely present. The donor was CMV seronegative and was included in the group of a few hundred seronegative cohort members. A peripheral blood sample was provided by each donor, and peripheral blood mononuclear cells were used for TCR beta sequencing. The Qiagen DNeasy Blood Extraction Kit was used to extract genomic DNA from the blood cell samples. A note on this clone: The target of this receptor is not known. Per-base qualities were not stored, and no clone one base away is much larger.

The library came from the immunoSEQ multiplex PCR assay. For the multiplex PCR, a mixture combining 60 forward primers for TCR Vbeta segments and 13 reverse primers for TCR Jbeta segments was used. A multiplex PCR assay on genomic DNA amplified the CDR3 region of rearranged TCR beta genes. Amplified TCR beta libraries were sequenced as 87-base-pair reads on the Illumina HiSeq System. As for the original processing: A later analysis counted tens of millions of unique TCR beta chains across the 550 to 800 repertoires, and around 12 million of these chains were shared by at least two donors. A nearest-neighbor algorithm error-corrected the raw reads and collapsed the reads into unique sequences, merging closely related sequences to remove PCR and sequencing errors. V, D and J gene segments were assigned by aligning CDR3 sequences to IMGT reference sequences. For a sequence to be retained, a match of at least six nucleotides to both a V gene segment and a J gene segment was required. Rearrangements were classified as productive when the CDR3 lacked stop codons and remained in frame with V and J, and all other rearrangements were classified as non-productive. Following IMGT convention, CDR3 was defined as the stretch from the second conserved V-encoded cysteine up to the conserved J-encoded phenylalanine. The earlier analysis of some 550 of the donors excluded any sequence lacking an unambiguous match to a single V gene segment. In an earlier analysis of more than 500 of the donors, a V segment was called functional when productive rearrangements were above 56.7%, and segregating when the standard deviation between donors exceeded 5%. A statistical classification framework was built to diagnose cytomegalovirus status from the catalog of TCR beta chain sequences. In a later analysis, TCR nucleotide sequences were compared against IMGT/GENE-DB human TR gene sequences so that V and J genes could be assigned. The TCRdist pipeline was used in a later analysis to assign CDR3 sequences and most-parsimonious VDJ recombination scenarios. In a later analysis, each TCR beta chain was defined by its CDR3 amino acid sequence together with its V-gene family, and reads lacking a unique V-gene family were excluded. As a way to deal with suspected cross-contamination and a sequencing artifact, a later analysis dropped 450 to 600 nucleotide sequences that were highly shared and had low generation probability. In a later analysis, a clonal expansion index was calculated for each public chain from normalized within-repertoire ranks of inferred template counts. In a later analysis, generation probabilities were computed with a VDJ recombination model fitted to out-of-frame rearrangements, and the resulting probabilities were checked against IGoR. Hypergeometric tests were used in a later analysis to score TCR-TCR, TCR-HLA and TCR-CMV co-occurrence, with a repertoire-size bias correction applied to the TCR pairs. In a later analysis, false discovery rates were estimated by permuting HLA or CMV assignments 20 times. In a later analysis, co-occurring TCRs were grouped with DBSCAN, and TCRdist sequence similarity was added when clustering was performed within HLA-allele-positive subsets. Co-occurrence clustering excluded repertoires with fewer than 30,000 or more than 120,000 public chains, plus five with anomalous nucleotide sharing. This is the immuneACCESS table as TCRdb keeps it, with only in-frame sequences that have V and J called. A part of the clones is gone; compared with another copy, unresolved V genes explain less than half, and the rest is unexplained. V, J and clone size reflect that table, while D and trimming were determined from the DNA. This sample lists under 200,000 clones; roughly 84% were detected once. 1.5% to 2% of the sample is in the top ten clones.

For CDR1 and CDR2, the germline V gene (reference sequence) lists SGHNT and YYREEE. From the cysteine up to the phenylalanine, the CDR3 has a length of 16 residues. Only CDR3 DNA remains: 48 bases, in frame from the first base. V gives up 0 bases and J gives up 0 bases, and the segment between their germline ends measures 13 bases. The TCR sequence derives from a man younger than 35 in good health and CMV-seronegative. The source material was PBMCs. The receptor chain draws on TRBV5-4 and TRBJ2-7; a tentative D call is TRBD2 (6 bases match). The DNA is as follows: TGTGCCAGCAGCTTGGCCGGCGTAGCGGACTCCTACGAGCAGTACTTC. Translated, this gives CASSLAGVADSYEQYF.